The 25 T cell receptor beta chains listed next were all sequenced from one sample in a study of blood T cell repertoires in COVID-19. Data came from immunoSEQ multiplex PCR; TCRdb stores just in-frame clones and leaves some out. The sample carries approximately 25,000 clones, about 91% recorded once. The sequencing sample was made of peripheral blood. Receptors were obtained from a human donor with active COVID-19. The donor label of this sample is uncertain.

This chain joins TRBV4-2 and TRBJ1-2; D may be TRBD1 (5 bases). V lost 0 bases, J lost 4 bases, and 9 bases lay in between. The germline V gene encodes CDR1 LGHNA and CDR2 YNFKEQ. The CDR3 spans 14 residues. The CDR3 DNA reads TGTGCCAGCAGCCAAGATAGAACAGGCTATGGCTACACCTTC. This encodes CASSQDRTGYGYTF.

The J gene is TRBJ1-1, the V gene TRBV7-8; D remains unclear. The length of the CDR3 is 13 residues. CDR1 and CDR2 from the germline V gene are SGHVS and FQNEAQ. V was cut by 2 bases and J by 11 bases, with 15 bases left in between. This CDR3 is CASSLIEAPVAFF. The DNA for the CDR3 is TGTGCCAGCAGCTTAATAGAGGCCCCCGTGGCTTTCTTT.

V and J are TRBV18 and TRBJ2-6, with TRBD1 matching 8 bases. The CDR3 is 17 amino acids. Germline lookup yields CDR1 KGHSH and CDR2 LQKENI. V gave up 3 bases and J gave up 2 bases; unmatched junction bases: 6. CDR3 coding DNA: TGTGCCAGCTCACCCGGACAGGGTCGGACTGGGGCCAACGTCCTGACTTTC. Translated, it gives CASSPGQGRTGANVLTF.

The rearrangement joins TRBV19 to TRBJ2-5, with D hard to call. V was cut by 3 bases and J by 7 bases, with 12 bases left in between. CDR3 length equals 13 residues. CDR1 LNHDA and CDR2 SQIVND come from the germline V gene (reference sequence). The CDR3: CASSISGEGTQYF. CDR3 coding DNA: TGTGCCAGTAGTATCTCAGGTGAAGGGACCCAGTACTTC.

A single count supports this clone. This chain links TRBV10-1 with TRBJ2-2; 11 bases are a match to TRBD2. The CDR3 covers 16 residues. Germline trimming cut 4 bases from V and 0 bases from J; bases unmatched to any gene: 1. CDR1 is WNHNN, CDR2 SYGVQD, per germline (reference sequence). The CDR3 region is CASSGTSGPNTGELFF. CDR3 coding DNA: TGCGCCAGCAGTGGGACTAGCGGGCCGAACACCGGGGAGCTGTTTTTT.

The chain carries TRBV6-2 or TRBV6-3 and TRBJ2-1; D may be TRBD1 (6 bases). Germline V gives CDR1 MNHEY, CDR2 SVGEGT. The CDR3 runs to 14 residues. The germline V and J ends were trimmed by 2 bases and 5 bases, with 10 bases remaining between them. The CDR3 reads CASSYAGANNEQFF. The CDR3 DNA follows: TGTGCCAGCAGTTACGCAGGGGCTAACAATGAGCAGTTCTTC.

The rearrangement uses TRBV21-1 and TRBJ2-7; the table's D call TRBD1 went unverified against the DNA. TRBV21-1 is termed a pseudogene. CDR3 size: 17 residues. CDR3 region: CASPGGRGLSGSYEQYF. The CDR3 nucleotides read TGTGCCAGCCCAGGGGGCAGGGGGCTCTCAGGCTCCTACGAGCAGTACTTC.

This clone was seen a single time. The chain recombines TRBV11-2 with TRBJ2-7, with 9 positions matching TRBD1. The V segment lost 5 bases and the J segment 3 bases; nucleotides outside the gene matches: 8. The germline V gene has CDR1 SGHAT and CDR2 FQNNGV. The CDR3 runs 15 residues. CDR3 DNA: TGTGCCAGCAGCGAGGGACAGGGAGTTGGCTACGAGCAGTACTTC. It yields the protein CASSEGQGVGYEQYF.

The gene calls are TRBV5-6 and TRBJ2-3; D remains ambiguous. Trimming took 4 bases from V and 4 from J, leaving 13 bases between them. The CDR3 runs 14 residues. CDR1 and CDR2 (germline): SGHDT, YYEEEE. The CDR3 nucleotides read TGTGCCAGCAGCCGGGTCGCAGTGGCAGATACGCAGTATTTT. This gives the protein CASSRVAVADTQYF.

This clone occurred a few times. The V and J genes are TRBV6-1 and TRBJ1-3; D uncertain. The CDR3 consists of 16 residues. CDR1 is MNHNS, CDR2 SASEGT, per germline. V was pared by 4 bases and J by 0 bases, with 13 bases between. The DNA for the CDR3 is TGTGCCAGCAGTGTGGCAGGCAGCGGCTCTGGAAACACCATATATTTT. Translated: CASSVAGSGSGNTIYF.

This clone was recorded once. The V call is TRBV21-1, the J call TRBJ2-7; TRBD2, the table's D call, was not compared with the DNA. TRBV21-1 is labeled a pseudogene. CDR3 size: 15 residues. The CDR3 here is CASSYPRDYIYEQYF. The CDR3 DNA is TGTGCCAGCAGCTACCCCCGGGACTACATCTACGAGCAGTACTTC.

This chain uses TRBV4-3 with TRBJ2-1; maybe TRBD2 (5 bases). Looked up from germline, CDR1 is LGHNA and CDR2 is YSLEER. The CDR3 sequence is 15 residues long. Trimming took off 5 bases at V and 0 bases at J, with 11 bases between the two ends. In DNA form, the CDR3 reads TGCGCCAGCAGCGTTAGCGCTAGCTCCTACAATGAGCAGTTCTTC. It specifies CASSVSASSYNEQFF.

V is TRBV5-1 and J is TRBJ2-5; 8 bases align to TRBD1. Germline V gene lookup returns CDR1 SGHRS and CDR2 YFSETQ. The CDR3 totals 14 residues. V lost 0 bases, J lost 5 bases, and 3 bases stayed unmatched. The CDR3 reads CASSLGGQVETQYF. CDR3 sequence (DNA): TGCGCCAGCAGCTTGGGGGGACAGGTTGAGACCCAGTACTTC.

This chain joins TRBV5-1 and TRBJ2-1; 12 nucleotides match TRBD2. CDR3 length equals 16 residues. CDR1 and CDR2 from the germline V gene are SGHRS and YFSETQ. The V gene end was trimmed by 4 bases and the J gene end by 8 bases; junction bases not matched to a gene: 10. The CDR3 is CASSRTLAGGLDEQFF. The CDR3 DNA reads TGCGCCAGCAGCCGGACACTAGCGGGAGGTTTGGATGAGCAGTTCTTC.

The rearrangement joins TRBV7-2 to TRBJ2-5, with D possibly TRBD2 on 5 matching bases. The CDR3 loop spans 13 amino acids. The germline CDR1 and CDR2 sequences are SGHTA and FQGNSA. The V end was cut by 3 bases, the J end by 2 bases, with 7 bases between. The CDR3 region has the DNA TGTGCCAGCAGCTTCGGAGGTCAAGAGACCCAGTACTTC. Translation: CASSFGGQETQYF. The full variable domain, rest sourced from reference TRBV7-2 and TRBJ2-5, is GAGVSQSPSNKVTEKGKDVELRCDPISGHTALYWYRQSLGQGLEFLIYFQGNSAPDKSGLPSDRFSAERTGGSVSTLTIQRTQQEDSAVYLCASSFGGQETQYFGPGTRLLVL.

V is TRBV18 and J is TRBJ1-2; the match to TRBD1 covers 8 bases. Germline-derived CDR1 and CDR2 are KGHSH and LQKENI. J lost 6 bases, V lost 4 bases, and 7 bases had no gene match. CDR3 size: 14 residues. The CDR3 DNA reads TGTGCCAGCTCACTAACCGGGACAGGAAATGGCTACACCTTC. As protein: CASSLTGTGNGYTF.

This chain joins TRBV19 and TRBJ2-1, with TRBD2 matching 10 bases. J was trimmed by 5 bases and V by 1 base; bases with no gene match: 5. The CDR3 runs to 16 residues. Germline CDR1 is LNHDA and CDR2 is SQIVND (reference sequence). CDR3 nucleotides: TGTGCCAGTAGTATAGTGGGGCTAGCGGGGGACAATGAGCAGTTCTTC. Translating it yields CASSIVGLAGDNEQFF.

V is TRBV29-1 and J is TRBJ2-3, with 7 bases lining up with TRBD1. With V trimmed by 5 bases and J by 0 bases, 8 bases remained unmatched. The CDR3 totals 15 residues. Germline-derived CDR1 and CDR2 are SQVTM and ANQGSEA. The CDR3 reads CSVLPGTASTDTQYF. The DNA for the CDR3 is TGCAGCGTTTTGCCGGGGACAGCCAGCACAGATACGCAGTATTTT.

This chain connects TRBV7-9 to TRBJ2-5; 9 positions agree with TRBD2. V trimming: 3 bases; J trimming: 1 base; junction bases outside the gene matches: 3. Germline V gene sequence: CDR1 SEHNR, CDR2 FQNEAQ (reference sequence). The CDR3 is 15 residues long. The CDR3 DNA reads as TGTGCCAGCAGCTTTAGCGGGGGATCCCAAGAGACCCAGTACTTC. This translates into CASSFSGGSQETQYF. Full variable domain (missing parts from reference TRBV7-9 and TRBJ2-5): DTGVSQNPRHKITKRGQNVTFRCDPISEHNRLYWYRQTLGQGPEFLTYFQNEAQLEKSRLLSDRFSAERPKGSFSTLEIQRTEQGDSAMYLCASSFSGGSQETQYFGPGTRLLVL.

The rearrangement joins TRBV27 to TRBJ2-6, with 10 bases that match TRBD2. The V and J ends lost 1 base and 0 bases, in that order; junction bases with no gene match: 3. From germline, CDR1 is MNHEY and CDR2 SMNVEV (reference sequence). The CDR3 covers 18 residues. CDR3 sequence: CASSLLAGGSSGANVLTF. The CDR3 DNA sequence: TGTGCCAGCAGTTTATTAGCGGGAGGTAGCTCTGGGGCCAACGTCCTGACTTTC.

This clone was counted between two and nine times. CDR3 sequence: CASSESGGSYEQYF. The CDR3 DNA reads TGCGCCAGCAGTGAGTCTGGGGGGTCCTACGAGCAGTACTTC. The chain joins TRBV10-1 to TRBJ2-7, with a tentative D call TRBD2 (6 bases). The ends were cut back, 0 bases at V and 1 base at J, with 7 bases in the middle. This CDR3 comprises 14 residues. In germline, CDR1 is WNHNN, CDR2 SYGVQD (reference sequence).

The rearrangement uses TRBV27 and TRBJ2-3; 12 nucleotides line up with TRBD2. Germline CDR1 and CDR2: MNHEY and SMNVEV (reference sequence). This CDR3 has 16 residues. V was clipped by 6 bases and J by 2 bases; unmatched bases: 6. The CDR3 DNA reads TGTGCCAGCAGCCTAGGACTAGCGGGACTCACAGATACGCAGTATTTT. Translation: CASSLGLAGLTDTQYF.

The chain links TRBV19 to TRBJ2-7, with 9 nucleotides matching TRBD2. The CDR3 loop spans 16 amino acids. V trimming: 3 bases; J trimming: 0 bases; junction bases outside the gene matches: 6. Germline CDR1 reads LNHDA; CDR2 reads SQIVND (reference sequence). Here the CDR3 reads CASSILAGLSSYEQYF. CDR3 sequence (DNA): TGTGCCAGTAGTATTCTAGCGGGGCTGAGCTCCTACGAGCAGTACTTC.

The chain couples TRBV9 to TRBJ2-1; tentative D call: TRBD2 (5 bases). CDR3 size: 15 residues. Trimming took 3 bases from V and 0 from J, leaving 10 bases between them. Germline V gene data show CDR1 as SGDLS and CDR2 as YYNGEE. The CDR3 here is CASSERGPSYNEQFF. The CDR3 bases are TGTGCCAGCAGCGAACGGGGTCCCTCCTACAATGAGCAGTTCTTC.

The J gene is TRBJ2-3, the V gene TRBV30; tentative D call: TRBD1 (5 bases). Germline loops: CDR1 GTSNPN, CDR2 SVGIG (reference sequence). Trimming removed 2 bases at V and 1 base at J, with 7 bases between. The CDR3 has 13 amino acids. CDR3 sequence (DNA): TGTGCCTGGAGTTCGACAGGCACAGATACGCAGTATTTT. Translation gives CAWSSTGTDTQYF.